This T cell receptor (beta chain) stems from a study of T cell clonality in common variable immunodeficiency. The V gene lost 4 bases and the J gene lost 1 base, with 17 bases spanning the gap. CDR1 is MNHNS and CDR2 is SASEGT in the germline V gene. The length of the CDR3 is 16 residues. TCRdb's copy holds only in-frame clones and misses some; the assay was immunoSEQ multiplex PCR. The sample counts approximately 44,000 clones, none seen once; the ten largest own roughly 2.9%. Points from the study as a whole: Shared TCRbeta clones were fewer between CVID subjects than controls. In common variable immunodeficiency, TCR beta chains reportedly carried fewer deletions and N-nucleotide insertions. T cell subpopulation sequencing would be needed to explain CVID clonality.

In its sample, this clone was seen a few times. Its antigen is as yet unknown. With the read ending 3 residues before the CDR3 end, the germline J gene is used to fill in that end. What was sequenced was peripheral blood mononuclear cells. J is TRBJ2-7 and V is TRBV6-1; D possibly corresponds to TRBD1 (6 bases). The clonotype originates from a person aged 18-70 years in good health. CDR3 bases read: TGTGCCAGCAGTGTGTGGCAGGGGCAACCATCCTACGAG. Translation gives CASSVWQGQPSYE. The entire CDR3 sequence reads CASSVWQGQPSYEQYF.